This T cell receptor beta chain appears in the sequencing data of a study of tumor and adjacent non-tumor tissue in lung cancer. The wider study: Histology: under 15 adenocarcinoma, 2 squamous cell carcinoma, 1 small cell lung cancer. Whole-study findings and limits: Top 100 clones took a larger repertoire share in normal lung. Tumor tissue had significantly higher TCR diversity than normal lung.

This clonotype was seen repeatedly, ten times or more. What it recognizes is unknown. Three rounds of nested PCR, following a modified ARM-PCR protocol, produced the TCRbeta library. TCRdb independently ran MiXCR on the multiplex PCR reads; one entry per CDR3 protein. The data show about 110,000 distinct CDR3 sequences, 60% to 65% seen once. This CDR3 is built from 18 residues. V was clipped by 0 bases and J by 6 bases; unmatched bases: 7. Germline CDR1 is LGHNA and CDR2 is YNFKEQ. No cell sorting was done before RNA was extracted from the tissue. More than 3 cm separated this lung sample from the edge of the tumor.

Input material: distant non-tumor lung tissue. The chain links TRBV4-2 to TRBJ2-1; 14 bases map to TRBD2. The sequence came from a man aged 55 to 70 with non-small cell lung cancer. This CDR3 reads CASSQDPRLAGGINEQFF. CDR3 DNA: TGTGCCAGCAGCCAAGATCCCCGACTAGCGGGAGGGATCAATGAGCAGTTCTTC.